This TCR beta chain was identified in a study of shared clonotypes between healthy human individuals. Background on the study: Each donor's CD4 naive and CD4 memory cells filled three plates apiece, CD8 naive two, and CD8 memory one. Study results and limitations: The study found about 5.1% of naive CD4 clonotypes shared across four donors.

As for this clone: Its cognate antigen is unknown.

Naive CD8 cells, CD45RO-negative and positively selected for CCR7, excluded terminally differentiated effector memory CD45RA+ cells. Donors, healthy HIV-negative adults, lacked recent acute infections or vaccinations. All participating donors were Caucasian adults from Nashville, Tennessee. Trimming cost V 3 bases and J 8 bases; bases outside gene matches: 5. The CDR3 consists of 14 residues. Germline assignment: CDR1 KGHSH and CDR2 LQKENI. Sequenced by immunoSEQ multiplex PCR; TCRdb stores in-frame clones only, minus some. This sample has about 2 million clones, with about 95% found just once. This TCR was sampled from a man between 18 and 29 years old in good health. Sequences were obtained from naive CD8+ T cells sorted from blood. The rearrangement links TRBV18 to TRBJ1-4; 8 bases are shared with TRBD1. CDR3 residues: CASSPEQGDEKLFF. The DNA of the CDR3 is TGTGCCAGCTCACCTGAACAGGGGGACGAAAAACTGTTTTTT.